These 16 T cell receptor beta chains came from one sample sequenced in a study of blood T cells in healthy people across ages. The authors ran a second PCR of about 6 to 11 cycles using a sample-barcoded 5' primer and a J-beta primer mix. TCRdb itself ran the 5' RACE reads through MiXCR, one entry per CDR3 protein. The profile shows about 1,400,000 distinct CDR3 sequences, approximately 59% of them singletons. The material sequenced was blood. These receptors all come from a man aged 18-30 years in good health.

There are a few counts of this clonotype. V is TRBV7-9 and J is TRBJ2-1; 9 bases align to TRBD2. Germline CDR1 and CDR2: SEHNR and FQNEAQ (reference sequence). This CDR3 region has 16 residues. The J segment lost 6 bases and the V segment lost 3 bases, leaving 9 bases of the junction unmatched. This CDR3 reads CASSFSGTSNFNEQFF. CDR3 DNA sequence: TGTGCCAGCAGCTTTTCCGGGACTAGCAACTTCAATGAGCAGTTCTTC.

This clonotype has just a few counts. This sequence joins TRBV25-1 and TRBJ2-2; D unresolved. V lost 3 bases and J lost 1, with 3 bases in between. The germline gives CDR1 MGHDK, CDR2 SYGVNS. CDR3 length: 13 residues. CDR3 DNA sequence: TGTGCCAGCAGTGAGAGGAACACCGGGGAGCTGTTTTTT. It encodes CASSERNTGELFF.

This chain uses TRBV6-2 or TRBV6-3 with TRBJ2-2; 9 bases fit TRBD2. This CDR3 region has 16 residues. Losses at the gene ends were 7 bases for V and 4 bases for J; bases not matched to a gene: 10. The germline CDR1 and CDR2 sequences are MNHEY and SVGEGT. The CDR3 nucleotides are TGTGCCAGCACCCTTACAGCGGGGGGACGCACCGGGGAGCTGTTTTTT. Protein: CASTLTAGGRTGELFF.

A single count supports this clonotype. The chain has TRBV6-5 and TRBJ1-2; no reliable D call. Deletions cut 3 bases from V and 2 bases from J, with 13 bases between. The CDR3 is 15 residues long. CDR1 is MNHEY, CDR2 SVGAGI, per germline. The CDR3 bases are TGTGCCAGCAGTTATCGACTCAAAGAGAACTATGGCTACACCTTC. Residues: CASSYRLKENYGYTF.

In this sample, this clonotype turned up a few times. This chain uses TRBV6-1 with TRBJ2-1, with TRBD2 matching 12 bases. Germline assignment: CDR1 MNHNS and CDR2 SASEGT. The CDR3 is 14 residues long. J gave up 5 bases and V 6 bases, and 2 bases lay outside the gene matches. The CDR3 reads CASRRLAGDNEQFF. DNA for the CDR3: TGTGCCAGCAGGAGACTAGCGGGGGACAATGAGCAGTTCTTC.

This chain uses TRBV12-3 or TRBV12-4 with TRBJ1-2, with D tentatively TRBD1 (6 bases). There are 15 residues in the CDR3. The ends were cut back, 6 bases at V and 4 bases at J, with 18 bases in the middle. As DNA, the CDR3 is TGTGCCAGCAGCCGATGGACAGCTCACTCCTATGGCTACACCTTC. Protein sequence: CASSRWTAHSYGYTF.

This clonotype was seen only a few times. The chain couples TRBV9 to TRBJ2-2; the D call may be TRBD1 or TRBD2 (5 bases each). V gave up 0 bases and J gave up 4 bases, with 7 bases separating them. Germline CDR1 is SGDLS and CDR2 is YYNGEE. This CDR3 comprises 14 residues. As DNA, the CDR3 is TGTGCCAGCAGCGTAGTGGGGACCACCGGGGAGCTGTTTTTT. It specifies CASSVVGTTGELFF.

V usage is TRBV7-9 and J usage is TRBJ1-1; possibly TRBD1 for D (6 bases). The CDR3 spans 15 residues. Germline V CDR1 and CDR2: SEHNR, FQNEAQ (reference sequence). Trimming left V 5 bases short and J 3 bases short, with 16 bases between. CDR3 in amino acids: CASSPGAGAYTEAFF. CDR3 DNA sequence: TGTGCCAGCAGCCCAGGTGCGGGGGCCTACACTGAAGCTTTCTTT.

This clonotype was counted only a few times. This chain joins TRBV11-2 and TRBJ2-1, with D hard to call. CDR1 and CDR2 (germline): SGHAT, FQNNGV. This CDR3 region has 11 residues. The V end was cut by 5 bases, the J end by 15 bases, with 14 bases between. The CDR3 is CASSPEVVPFF. CDR3 nucleotide sequence: TGTGCCAGCAGCCCAGAGGTCGTGCCGTTCTTC.

The V and J genes are TRBV21-1 and TRBJ2-7; TRBD1 is the table's D call, not checked against the DNA. TRBV21-1 is deemed a pseudogene. This CDR3 has 16 amino acids. The CDR3, as DNA: TGTGCCAGCAGCACTCGAGCCCCTCGTATCTCCTACGAGCAGTACTTC. This codes for CASSTRAPRISYEQYF.

This sequence joins TRBV18 and TRBJ2-1; D is possibly TRBD2 (5 bases). Germline V lookup: CDR1 KGHSH, CDR2 LQKENI. Between the trimmed V and J ends, which lost 5 bases and 6 bases, there was a span of 17 bases. The CDR3 extends over 15 amino acids. Written as DNA, the CDR3 is TGTGCCAGCTCATTCAGCGGAGAGGCGGGCAATGAGCAGTTCTTC. It codes for CASSFSGEAGNEQFF.

In its sample, this clonotype was seen once. V usage is TRBV6-5 and J usage is TRBJ1-1, with TRBD1 as a possible D gene (6 bases). Germline lookup yields CDR1 MNHEY and CDR2 SVGAGI. The CDR3 length is 17 residues. V dropped 0 bases and J dropped 2 bases, with 16 bases sitting between them. The CDR3 DNA reads as TGTGCCAGCAGTTACTCTTCTCACAGGGAAGTAAACACTGAAGCTTTCTTT. This translates into CASSYSSHREVNTEAFF.

V and J are TRBV7-2 and TRBJ2-5, with 9 bases lining up with TRBD1. Germline V gene sequence: CDR1 SGHTA, CDR2 FQGNSA. The CDR3 runs 16 residues. With V trimmed by 5 bases and J by 5 bases, 12 bases remained unmatched. The CDR3 DNA sequence: TGTGCCAGCAGCCCAAGGGGCCTGGGACAGGGTGAGACCCAGTACTTC. Encoded protein: CASSPRGLGQGETQYF.

The DNA of the CDR3 is TGCGCCAGCAGAGGGAGAGATACCGGGGAGCTGTTTTTT. Amino acids: CASRGRDTGELFF. The chain couples TRBV4-1 to TRBJ2-2; D possibly corresponds to TRBD2 (5 bases). This CDR3 has 13 amino acids. Germline CDR1 reads MGHRA; CDR2 reads YSYEKL. Deletions cut 6 bases from V and 5 bases from J, with 10 bases between.

The V and J genes are TRBV7-9 and TRBJ2-1, with D possibly being TRBD1 (6 bases). This CDR3 is 14 amino acids long. Trimming removed 4 bases at V and 9 bases at J, with 16 bases between. Germline V CDR1 and CDR2: SEHNR, FQNEAQ (reference sequence). CDR3 nucleotides: TGTGCCAGCAGCTCAACAGGGTCCTTCGGTGAGCAGTTCTTC. Translating gives CASSSTGSFGEQFF.

This clonotype was recorded a few times. The genes are TRBV12-3 or TRBV12-4 and TRBJ2-7; no definite D call. V lost 8 bases, J lost 7 bases, and 18 bases lay in between. The CDR3 totals 13 residues. The CDR3 is CASRRATGWEQYF. DNA for the CDR3: TGTGCCAGCCGAAGGGCTACCGGATGGGAGCAGTACTTC.